The 24 T cell receptor beta chains given below trace back to one sample, sequenced in a study of CD8+ T cells in alopecia areata. Researchers sorted pooled cutaneous lymph node cells on the basis of CD4, CD8alpha, NKG2D, NKG2ACE and other markers. Sequencing relied on a cDNA template that was reverse transcribed from extracted RNA. TCRdb's copy holds only in-frame clones and misses some; the assay was immunoSEQ multiplex PCR. The sample includes approximately 300,000 clones, none of them occurring once. Material: CD4+ T cells sorted from a lymph node. The source is a C3H/HeJ mouse with alopecia areata. The strain bears MHC haplotype H2-k.

This clone was picked up a small number of times. All gene names here are mouse names. The read gets to within 4 residues of the CDR3 end, and the germline J gene fills in the rest. V and J are TRBV31 and TRBJ2-2, with 13 bases identical to TRBD2. From germline, CDR1 is GKSSPN and CDR2 SITVG. V lost 3 bases, J lost 4 bases, and 8 bases stayed unmatched. The CDR3 runs 17 residues. The CDR3 is CAWSPDWGGAGTGQLYF. Incomplete CDR3 DNA: TGTGCCTGGAGCCCGGACTGGGGGGGCGCGGGCACCGGG. Complete variable domain (other parts from reference TRBV31 and TRBJ2-2): AQTIHQWPVAEIKAVGSPLSLGCTIKGKSSPNLYWYWQATGGTLQQLFYSITVGQVESVVQLNLSASRPKDDQFILSTEKLLLSHSGFYLCAWSPDWGGAGTGQLYFGEGSKLTVL.

This clone was detected a few times. Genes and germline are mouse. From the germline J gene comes the end of the CDR3, since the read stops 4 residues before it. In the same sample, other DNA sequences code for this CDR3. The chain has TRBV13-1 and TRBJ2-2, with unresolved D. This CDR3 spans 14 amino acids. Germline V gene data show CDR1 as NSHNY and CDR2 as SYGAGN. Trimming left V 3 bases short and J 1 base short, with 7 bases between. The CDR3 protein is CASSGQINTGQLYF. CDR3 bases read: TGTGCCAGCAGTGGTCAAATAAACACCGGG.

Turning to this clone: Genes and germline are mouse. Sequencing ends 4 residues short of the CDR3 end; the germline J gene provides the rest. The rearrangement joins TRBV19 to TRBJ2-1; TRBD2 aligns across 12 bases. The CDR3 is made up of 17 amino acids. Unmatched junction bases numbered 5, after V lost 4 bases and J lost 0 bases. Germline V lookup: CDR1 FNHDT, CDR2 SITEND (reference sequence). CDR3 protein: CASSPRDWGVNYAEQFF. The CDR3 DNA, read in part, is TGTGCCAGCAGTCCAAGGGACTGGGGGGTTAACTATGCT.

About this clone: Gene names follow the mouse nomenclature. Other DNA sequences of this sample code for an identical CDR3. The CDR3 loop reads CASGGTGYNSPLYF. The covered CDR3 bases are TGTGCCAGCGGTGGGACAGGCTATAATTCGCCC. The chain recombines TRBV13-2 with TRBJ1-6; 7 positions match TRBD1. The sequence runs out 3 residues before the end of the CDR3; the remainder is reconstructed from the germline J gene. TRBJ1-6 is known as an ORF, though its function is uncertain. Germline loops: CDR1 NNHNN, CDR2 SYGAGS (reference sequence). The V gene end was trimmed by 3 bases and the J gene end by 3 bases; junction bases not matched to a gene: 0. CDR3 length: 14 amino acids.

This clone has only a few counts. Genes and germline come from the mouse. The read ends 4 residues before the CDR3 terminus; that terminus is restored from the germline J gene. The genes are TRBV13-1 and TRBJ1-1, with D hard to call. The V end was cut by 0 bases, the J end by 0 bases, with 6 bases between. Germline loops: CDR1 NSHNY, CDR2 SYGAGN. CDR3 length equals 14 residues. Here the CDR3 reads CASSDEQTNTEVFF. The part of the CDR3 DNA that was read is TGTGCCAGCAGTGATGAACAGACAAACACA.

Worth noting for this clone: Genes here carry mouse names. Coverage ceases 4 residues before the CDR3 finishes, and the germline J gene fills in the end. The chain is built from TRBV19 and TRBJ1-1; perhaps TRBD1 as D (5 bases). With 2 bases removed from V and 1 base from J, the gap between germline ends came to 9 bases. CDR1 is FNHDT and CDR2 is SITEND in the germline V gene (reference sequence). This CDR3 has 14 residues. CDR3 bases read: TGTGCCAGCAGTATCCCAGGGAAAAACACA. Protein product: CASSIPGKNT. The whole CDR3 region reads CASSIPGKNTEVFF. Complete variable domain (other parts from reference TRBV19 and TRBJ1-1): GGIITQTPKFLIGQEGQKLTLKCQQNFNHDTMYWYRQDSGKGLRLIYYSITENDLQKGDLSEGYDASREKKSSFSLTVTSAQKNEMAVFLCASSIPGKNTEVFFGKGTRLTVV.

There are many counts of this clone. Genes and germline are mouse. The CDR3 goes on 4 residues after the read ends, and that part is filled in from the germline J gene. The J gene is TRBJ2-3, the V gene TRBV17; 10 bases are shared with TRBD2. Trimming cost V 7 bases and J 0 bases; bases outside gene matches: 4. The CDR3 length is 15 residues. Germline V gene data show CDR1 as MNHDT and CDR2 as YYDKIL. CDR3 sequence reads: CASTRTGGSAETLYF. The CDR3 DNA, read in part, is TGTGCTAGCACCAGGACTGGGGGTAGTGCAGAA.

In the case of this clone: Gene names denote mouse genes. From the germline J gene comes the end of the CDR3, since the read stops 4 residues before it. This sequence joins TRBV5 and TRBJ2-3; tentatively, D is TRBD1 (6 bases). The V end was cut by 4 bases, the J end by 3 bases, with 11 bases between. The CDR3 loop spans 14 amino acids. The germline V gene encodes CDR1 LGHNA and CDR2 YNLKQL (reference sequence). CDR3 amino acids: CASSPPGTAETLYF. The CDR3 bases that were read are TGTGCCAGCAGCCCCCCCGGGACAGCAGAA.

This clone was found a few times. Genes here carry mouse names. The sequence runs out 4 residues before the end of the CDR3; the remainder is reconstructed from the germline J gene. The rearrangement uses TRBV1 and TRBJ2-1; the match to TRBD1 covers 9 bases. The CDR3 totals 15 residues. Germline V gives CDR1 NSQYPW, CDR2 LRSPGD (reference sequence). CDR3 sequence: CTCSGWDRVEAEQFF. The sequenced part of the CDR3 DNA is TGCACCTGCAGTGGGTGGGACAGGGTGGAGGCT.

As for this clone: Germline and genes here are mouse. The DNA ends 4 residues before the CDR3 does, and the rest of the CDR3 is filled in from the germline J gene. The chain combines TRBV13-2 with TRBJ2-2, with 9 bases fitting TRBD1. The CDR3 length is 16 residues. V gave up 2 bases and J gave up 3 bases; unmatched junction bases: 5. The germline CDR1 and CDR2 sequences are NNHNN and SYGAGS (reference sequence). The CDR3: CASGDSGTGYTGQLYF. The CDR3 bases that were read are TGTGCCAGCGGTGACTCCGGGACAGGGTACACCGGG.

As concerns this clone: Gene and germline names: mouse. The DNA ends 4 residues before the CDR3 does, and the rest of the CDR3 is filled in from the germline J gene. The genes are TRBV1 and TRBJ2-5, with 8 bases aligning to TRBD2. Germline trimming cut 4 bases from V and 2 bases from J; bases unmatched to any gene: 5. The CDR3 has 15 amino acids. Germline CDR1 reads NSQYPW; CDR2 reads LRSPGD (reference sequence). CDR3 bases read: TGCACCTGCAGTGTCGAGGACTGGGTCCAAGAC. Translation gives CTCSVEDWVQD. The CDR3, in full, reads CTCSVEDWVQDTQYF.

Note on this clone: Mouse gene names and germline throughout. The sequenced fragment ends 4 residues before the CDR3 boundary, so the rest is inferred from the germline J gene. This same CDR3 is encoded by further DNA sequences in the sample. V gene TRBV31 combines with J gene TRBJ1-2, with 8 bases identical to TRBD1. V dropped 0 bases and J dropped 0; count of bases not matched to a gene: 3. Germline-derived CDR1 and CDR2 are GKSSPN and SITVG. This CDR3 spans 15 amino acids. The covered CDR3 bases are TGTGCCTGGAGTCTCGGACAGGGTTCAAACTCC. Amino acids: CAWSLGQGSNS. The whole CDR3 sequence is CAWSLGQGSNSDYTF.

This clone was seen a few times. Gene names are the mouse ones. The read ends 4 residues shy of where the CDR3 ends; the end is completed using the germline J gene. The genes are TRBV19 and TRBJ2-7; no clear D gene. Germline values: CDR1 FNHDT, CDR2 SITEND (reference sequence). Trimming removed 3 bases from V and 3 bases from J, with 10 bases in between. CDR3 length equals 13 residues. The CDR3 bases that were read are TGTGCCAGCAGTAGAGGAGGGTTCTAT. Translated: CASSRGGFY. The full CDR3 protein is CASSRGGFYEQYF.

Comments on this clone: Here the gene names and germline are mouse. The DNA ends 4 residues before the CDR3 does, and the rest of the CDR3 is filled in from the germline J gene. The chain employs TRBV1 and TRBJ2-5; D not certain. CDR3 length: 14 residues. Trimming took off 0 bases at V and 0 bases at J, with 4 bases between the two ends. CDR1 and CDR2 from the germline V gene are NSQYPW and LRSPGD (reference sequence). The CDR3 sequence: CTCSAELNQDTQYF. The part of the CDR3 DNA that was read is TGCACCTGCAGTGCAGAACTTAACCAAGAC.

A few counts support this clone. Gene names follow the mouse nomenclature. Read coverage stops 4 residues before the CDR3 terminus; the germline J gene supplies the remainder. The chain uses TRBV19 and TRBJ2-3, with 10 bases aligning to TRBD2. The CDR3 consists of 15 residues. The V and J ends lost 3 bases and 0 bases, in that order; junction bases with no gene match: 1. The germline CDR1 and CDR2 sequences are FNHDT and SITEND (reference sequence). The sequenced part of the CDR3 DNA is TGTGCCAGCAGTAAGGACTGGGGGAGTGCAGAA. Protein sequence: CASSKDWGSAE. The whole CDR3 protein reads CASSKDWGSAETLYF.

In this sample, this clone turned up a few times. Gene names and germline match the mouse. The CDR3 end lies 4 residues beyond the end of the read and is filled in from the germline J gene. The chain uses TRBV5 and TRBJ1-2; perhaps TRBD1 as D (5 bases). Deletions cut 4 bases from V and 4 bases from J, with 10 bases between. The V gene's germline CDR1 is LGHNA and CDR2 YNLKQL (reference sequence). CDR3 length equals 13 residues. The sequenced CDR3 bases are TGTGCCAGCAGCCCGGACATGGGCTCC. As protein: CASSPDMGS. In full, the CDR3 is CASSPDMGSDYTF.

There are a few counts of this clone. Mouse gene names and germline throughout. The read is 4 residues too short to cover the CDR3 end, so that end is filled in from the germline J gene. This chain connects TRBV19 to TRBJ2-1; D ambiguous. V shed 1 base and J shed 6 bases, with 5 bases lying between them. The CDR3 is made up of 12 amino acids. CDR1 FNHDT and CDR2 SITEND come from the germline V gene (reference sequence). CDR3 DNA (partial): TGTGCCAGCAGTATAATGGGTGCT. Encoded protein: CASSIMGA. The complete CDR3 reads CASSIMGAEQFF.

On this clone itself: Any gene name here is a mouse gene name. The sequenced fragment ends 4 residues before the CDR3 boundary, so the rest is inferred from the germline J gene. The genes are TRBV31 and TRBJ2-7, with D unclear. The length of the CDR3 is 11 residues. The germline V gene encodes CDR1 GKSSPN and CDR2 SITVG. The V gene lost 1 base and the J gene lost 3 bases, with 4 bases spanning the gap. The CDR3 DNA, read in part, is TGTGCCTGGAGTCCTTACTAT. Translated, it gives CAWSPYY. The entire CDR3 protein reads CAWSPYYEQYF.

Note on this clone: Genes and germline come from the mouse. The read gets to within 4 residues of the CDR3 end, and the germline J gene fills in the rest. V gene TRBV5 combines with J gene TRBJ1-1; 7 bases align to TRBD1. The CDR3 is 13 amino acids. CDR1 is LGHNA, CDR2 YNLKQL, per germline (reference sequence). Trimming removed 4 bases from V and 3 bases from J; junction bases left unmatched: 2. The CDR3 DNA, read in part, is TGTGCCAGCAGCCTCGACAGGGACACA. The encoded protein is CASSLDRDT. The full-length CDR3 reads as CASSLDRDTEVFF.

In this sample, this clone turned up a few times. These gene names are mouse names. The read ends 4 residues early relative to the CDR3; the germline J gene fills the gap. The gene calls are TRBV17 and TRBJ1-1, with 9 nucleotides matching TRBD1. The CDR3 contains 15 residues. Trimming removed 5 bases from V and 1 base from J; junction bases left unmatched: 5. Germline CDR1 MNHDT, CDR2 YYDKIL. The covered CDR3 bases are TGTGCTAGCAGTGAAGCGGGACAGGGAAACACA. Amino acids: CASSEAGQGNT. The complete CDR3 protein is CASSEAGQGNTEVFF.

To note about this clone: The germline and genes are mouse ones. The DNA ends 4 residues before the CDR3 does, and the rest of the CDR3 is filled in from the germline J gene. The chain employs TRBV13-3 and TRBJ2-3; tentative D call: TRBD1 (6 bases). Between the trimmed V and J ends, which lost 1 base and 0 bases, there was a span of 9 bases. Germline CDR1 and CDR2: NNHDY and SYVADS. The CDR3 covers 15 residues. This CDR3 is CASSDWTDSAETLYF. The sequenced part of the CDR3 DNA is TGTGCCAGCAGTGATTGGACAGATAGTGCAGAA.

Remarks on this clone: Gene names follow the mouse nomenclature. The CDR3 extends 4 residues past the end of the read, so its final part is completed from the germline J gene. V usage is TRBV1 and J usage is TRBJ2-2; D remains ambiguous. Germline V CDR1 and CDR2: NSQYPW, LRSPGD (reference sequence). The CDR3 extends over 14 amino acids. Trimming cost V 5 bases and J 2 bases, with 9 bases left between them. Partial CDR3 DNA: TGCACCTGCAGTCAGGCTCCTAACACCGGG. Its protein is CTCSQAPNTG. In full, the CDR3 reads CTCSQAPNTGQLYF.

This clone was counted between two and nine times. Gene names and germline match the mouse. The sequenced fragment ends 4 residues before the CDR3 boundary, so the rest is inferred from the germline J gene. V usage is TRBV13-3 and J usage is TRBJ1-1; D ambiguous. The V gene's germline CDR1 is NNHDY and CDR2 SYVADS. The CDR3 is 13 residues long. The germline V and J ends were trimmed by 1 base and 0 bases, with 4 bases remaining between them. The sequenced part of the CDR3 DNA is TGTGCCAGCAGTGATCTACAGAACACA. This codes for CASSDLQNT. The whole CDR3 sequence is CASSDLQNTEVFF.

This clone was detected only a few times. The genes and germline here are from mouse. Read coverage stops 4 residues before the CDR3 terminus; the germline J gene supplies the remainder. The chain couples TRBV19 to TRBJ2-7, with D perhaps matching TRBD2 (5 bases). Germline lookup yields CDR1 FNHDT and CDR2 SITEND (reference sequence). The CDR3 contains 13 residues. Trimming stripped 2 bases from V and 0 bases from J, with 6 bases between. CDR3 DNA (partial): TGTGCCAGCAGTATGTGGGGCTCCTAT. This encodes CASSMWGSY. The whole CDR3 region reads CASSMWGSYEQYF.